Listed below are T cell receptor beta chains from one sample, sequenced in a study of blood T cell repertoires in COVID-19. Sequencing was performed with immunoSEQ multiplex PCR; in TCRdb, only in-frame clones are kept and a portion is missing. The sample carries approximately 260,000 clones, around four fifths recorded once. The sequenced sample consisted of PBMCs or T cells enriched from blood (not recorded which). The origin of the receptors is a man between 25 and 39 years old with acute COVID-19. CDR3s include the opening cysteine and the closing phenylalanine or tryptophan. D genes are given only for firm matches. Size values are once, few and many counts, or a class for expanded clones, and some rows have none.

j_call: TRBJ2-1; cdr3_length: 14; d_call: -; v_call: TRBV9; clone_size: once; cdr3_aa: CASSVGTNYNEQFF; cdr3_nt: TGTGCCAGCAGCGTAGGGACTAACTACAATGAGCAGTTCTTC
j_call: TRBJ2-2; cdr3_length: 13; d_call: -; v_call: TRBV7-9; clone_size: -; cdr3_aa: CASSLVSTGELFF; cdr3_nt: TGTGCCAGCAGCTTAGTCAGCACCGGGGAGCTGTTTTTT
j_call: TRBJ2-3; cdr3_length: 16; d_call: -; v_call: TRBV5-6; clone_size: -; cdr3_aa: CASSLDTGVRTDTQYF; cdr3_nt: TGTGCCAGCAGCTTGGATACGGGGGTTCGCACAGATACGCAGTATTTT
j_call: TRBJ2-2; cdr3_length: 17; d_call: TRBD2; v_call: TRBV7-9; clone_size: -; cdr3_aa: CASSLGLAGARTGELFF; cdr3_nt: TGTGCCAGCAGCTTAGGACTAGCGGGAGCCCGGACCGGGGAGCTGTTTTTT
j_call: TRBJ1-1; cdr3_length: 14; d_call: -; v_call: TRBV6-5; clone_size: -; cdr3_aa: CASSRTNLNTEAFF; cdr3_nt: TGTGCCAGCAGCAGGACAAACCTAAACACTGAAGCTTTCTTT
j_call: TRBJ2-4; cdr3_length: 16; d_call: TRBD1; v_call: TRBV13; clone_size: few; cdr3_aa: CASSWGQGLAKNIQYF; cdr3_nt: TGTGCCAGCAGCTGGGGACAGGGACTAGCCAAAAACATTCAGTACTTC
j_call: TRBJ2-5; cdr3_length: 16; d_call: -; v_call: TRBV4-1; clone_size: -; cdr3_aa: CASSFPTGPEGSSQYF; cdr3_nt: TGCGCCAGCAGCTTCCCGACAGGACCCGAGGGGTCGTCCCAGTACTTC
j_call: TRBJ2-3; cdr3_length: 10; d_call: TRBD1; v_call: TRBV20-1; clone_size: -; cdr3_aa: CSADRGTQYF; cdr3_nt: TGCAGTGCCGACAGGGGCACGCAGTATTTT
j_call: TRBJ1-4; cdr3_length: 15; d_call: -; v_call: TRBV2; clone_size: -; cdr3_aa: CASSARNIGNEKLFF; cdr3_nt: TGTGCCAGCAGTGCGCGAAATATCGGGAATGAAAAACTGTTTTTT
j_call: TRBJ1-2; cdr3_length: 13; d_call: -; v_call: TRBV28; clone_size: -; cdr3_aa: CASSSGQPRGYTF; cdr3_nt: TGTGCCAGCAGTTCGGGACAACCCCGGGGCTACACCTTC
j_call: TRBJ1-2; cdr3_length: 15; d_call: -; v_call: TRBV11-2; clone_size: medium-sized; cdr3_aa: CASSLAFSPYYGYTF; cdr3_nt: TGTGCCAGCAGCTTAGCTTTTTCCCCGTACTATGGCTACACCTTC
j_call: TRBJ2-5; cdr3_length: 13; d_call: -; v_call: TRBV5-1; clone_size: -; cdr3_aa: CASSGGGQETQYF; cdr3_nt: TGCGCCAGCAGCGGGGGCGGCCAAGAGACCCAGTACTTC
j_call: TRBJ2-3; cdr3_length: 16; d_call: -; v_call: TRBV6-2/TRBV6-3; clone_size: -; cdr3_aa: CASSGLKAEDTDTQYF; cdr3_nt: TGTGCCAGCAGTGGCCTCAAAGCGGAGGACACAGATACGCAGTATTTT
j_call: TRBJ1-6; cdr3_length: 15; d_call: -; v_call: TRBV5-1; clone_size: -; cdr3_aa: CASSLEQGPNSPLHF; cdr3_nt: TGTGCCAGCAGCTTGGAGCAGGGGCCGAATTCACCCCTCCACTTT
j_call: TRBJ2-3; cdr3_length: 15; d_call: TRBD2; v_call: TRBV6-5; clone_size: -; cdr3_aa: CASVAGTSGGDTQYF; cdr3_nt: TGTGCCAGCGTCGCTGGGACTAGCGGGGGAGATACGCAGTATTTT
j_call: TRBJ1-5; cdr3_length: 16; d_call: -; v_call: TRBV24-1; clone_size: -; cdr3_aa: CATSDRGHLSGQPQHF; cdr3_nt: TGTGCCACCAGTGATAGGGGACACCTCTCCGGGCAGCCCCAGCATTTT
j_call: TRBJ1-4; cdr3_length: 13; d_call: -; v_call: TRBV18; clone_size: -; cdr3_aa: CASSPGRDEKLFF; cdr3_nt: TGTGCCAGCTCACCAGGGCGCGATGAAAAACTGTTTTTT
j_call: TRBJ2-2; cdr3_length: 15; d_call: -; v_call: TRBV7-3; clone_size: -; cdr3_aa: CASSLLLGATGELFF; cdr3_nt: TGTGCCAGCAGCCTGCTCTTGGGAGCCACCGGGGAGCTGTTTTTT
j_call: TRBJ1-1; cdr3_length: 13; d_call: -; v_call: TRBV11-2; clone_size: few; cdr3_aa: CASAGVATAEAFF; cdr3_nt: TGTGCCAGCGCGGGGGTGGCGACAGCTGAAGCTTTCTTT
j_call: TRBJ2-5; cdr3_length: 16; d_call: -; v_call: TRBV18; clone_size: -; cdr3_aa: CASSPPIADKGETQYF; cdr3_nt: TGTGCCAGCTCACCACCCATAGCGGACAAGGGAGAGACCCAGTACTTC
j_call: TRBJ1-3; cdr3_length: 14; d_call: -; v_call: TRBV27; clone_size: many; cdr3_aa: CASSLRSAGNTIYF; cdr3_nt: TGTGCCAGCAGTTTAAGGTCGGCGGGGAACACCATATATTTT
j_call: TRBJ1-2; cdr3_length: 14; d_call: -; v_call: TRBV11-2; clone_size: -; cdr3_aa: CASSWGQGNYGYTF; cdr3_nt: TGTGCCAGCAGCTGGGGTCAGGGTAACTATGGCTACACCTTC
j_call: TRBJ1-4; cdr3_length: 13; d_call: -; v_call: TRBV5-1; clone_size: -; cdr3_aa: CASSSDSNEKLFF; cdr3_nt: TGCGCCAGCAGCTCCGACAGCAATGAAAAACTGTTTTTT
j_call: TRBJ2-3; cdr3_length: 16; d_call: TRBD2; v_call: TRBV3-1/TRBV3-2; clone_size: -; cdr3_aa: CASSPNSGGFGDTQYF; cdr3_nt: TGTGCCAGCAGCCCTAATAGCGGGGGTTTTGGAGATACGCAGTATTTT
j_call: TRBJ1-1; cdr3_length: 16; d_call: TRBD1; v_call: TRBV3-1/TRBV3-2; clone_size: -; cdr3_aa: CASSPTHGTGNTEAFF; cdr3_nt: TGTGCCAGCAGCCCTACCCACGGGACAGGCAACACTGAAGCTTTCTTT
j_call: TRBJ2-3; cdr3_length: 15; d_call: -; v_call: TRBV2; clone_size: -; cdr3_aa: CASSGQPRITDTQYF; cdr3_nt: TGTGCCAGCAGTGGACAGCCTAGGATCACAGATACGCAGTATTTT
j_call: TRBJ2-1; cdr3_length: 14; d_call: -; v_call: TRBV4-3; clone_size: -; cdr3_aa: CASSQAESGDEQFF; cdr3_nt: TGCGCCAGCAGCCAAGCGGAAAGCGGCGATGAGCAGTTCTTC
j_call: TRBJ2-5; cdr3_length: 14; d_call: TRBD2; v_call: TRBV6-2/TRBV6-3; clone_size: -; cdr3_aa: CASSPGLARETQYF; cdr3_nt: TGTGCCAGCAGCCCGGGACTAGCCAGGGAGACCCAGTACTTC
j_call: TRBJ1-6; cdr3_length: 14; d_call: -; v_call: TRBV19; clone_size: -; cdr3_aa: CASSILDSGSPLHF; cdr3_nt: TGTGCCAGTAGTATTCTGGACAGTGGTTCACCCCTCCACTTT
j_call: TRBJ1-1; cdr3_length: 13; d_call: -; v_call: TRBV7-2; clone_size: -; cdr3_aa: CASSQAVALEAFF; cdr3_nt: TGTGCCAGCAGTCAAGCGGTTGCCCTAGAAGCTTTCTTT
j_call: TRBJ1-1; cdr3_length: 13; d_call: TRBD1; v_call: TRBV28; clone_size: -; cdr3_aa: CASSLVRGSEAFF; cdr3_nt: TGTGCCAGCAGTTTAGTCAGGGGGAGTGAAGCTTTCTTT
j_call: TRBJ1-1; cdr3_length: 11; d_call: -; v_call: TRBV29-1; clone_size: -; cdr3_aa: CSVLDGTEAFF; cdr3_nt: TGCAGCGTCCTAGATGGTACTGAAGCTTTCTTT
j_call: TRBJ2-2; cdr3_length: 18; d_call: TRBD2; v_call: TRBV7-2; clone_size: -; cdr3_aa: CASSLVLAGGPDRGELFF; cdr3_nt: TGTGCCAGCAGCTTAGTACTAGCGGGGGGGCCGGACCGCGGGGAGCTGTTTTTT
j_call: TRBJ1-4; cdr3_length: 18; d_call: -; v_call: TRBV25-1; clone_size: -; cdr3_aa: CASSEGVTGGSTNEKLFF; cdr3_nt: TGTGCCAGCAGTGAAGGGGTGACGGGAGGCAGCACTAATGAAAAACTGTTTTTT
j_call: TRBJ2-1; cdr3_length: 15; d_call: TRBD1; v_call: TRBV5-1; clone_size: -; cdr3_aa: CASSRDRSSYNEQFF; cdr3_nt: TGTGCCAGCAGTCGGGACAGGAGCTCCTACAATGAGCAGTTCTTC
j_call: TRBJ2-5; cdr3_length: 12; d_call: -; v_call: TRBV5-5; clone_size: -; cdr3_aa: CASSFMQETQYF; cdr3_nt: TGTGCCAGCAGCTTCATGCAAGAGACCCAGTACTTC
j_call: TRBJ2-3; cdr3_length: 18; d_call: TRBD2; v_call: TRBV7-9; clone_size: -; cdr3_aa: CASSLVRSGGRGTDTQYF; cdr3_nt: TGTGCCAGCAGCTTAGTTCGATCGGGCGGGAGAGGGACAGATACGCAGTATTTT
j_call: TRBJ1-2; cdr3_length: 13; d_call: -; v_call: TRBV29-1; clone_size: -; cdr3_aa: CSVEWGEGYGYTF; cdr3_nt: TGCAGCGTAGAATGGGGGGAAGGCTATGGCTACACCTTC
j_call: TRBJ2-5; cdr3_length: 15; d_call: TRBD2; v_call: TRBV6-2/TRBV6-3; clone_size: -; cdr3_aa: CASSKGTRQQETQYF; cdr3_nt: TGTGCCAGCAGTAAAGGGACTAGGCAACAAGAGACCCAGTACTTC
j_call: TRBJ2-1; cdr3_length: 15; d_call: TRBD2; v_call: TRBV19; clone_size: -; cdr3_aa: CASSRLAGGGDEQFF; cdr3_nt: TGTGCCAGTAGTCGGTTAGCGGGAGGTGGGGATGAGCAGTTCTTC
j_call: TRBJ1-5; cdr3_length: 15; d_call: TRBD1; v_call: TRBV19; clone_size: once; cdr3_aa: CASSLRTGINQPQHF; cdr3_nt: TGTGCCAGTAGTTTGCGGACAGGAATCAATCAGCCCCAGCATTTT
j_call: TRBJ2-5; cdr3_length: 11; d_call: TRBD1; v_call: TRBV29-1; clone_size: -; cdr3_aa: CSVKGAETQYF; cdr3_nt: TGCAGCGTTAAGGGGGCGGAGACCCAGTACTTC
j_call: TRBJ2-1; cdr3_length: 13; d_call: -; v_call: TRBV6-5; clone_size: -; cdr3_aa: CASSQHNRGEQFF; cdr3_nt: TGTGCCAGCAGTCAGCACAACCGGGGTGAGCAGTTCTTC
j_call: TRBJ2-1; cdr3_length: 15; d_call: TRBD2; v_call: TRBV7-2; clone_size: -; cdr3_aa: CASRPWTSGTNEQFF; cdr3_nt: TGTGCCAGTAGACCTTGGACTAGCGGGACCAATGAGCAGTTCTTC
j_call: TRBJ2-3; cdr3_length: 16; d_call: TRBD2; v_call: TRBV7-2; clone_size: -; cdr3_aa: CASSLAGRGGEDTQYF; cdr3_nt: TGTGCCAGCAGCTTAGCGGGACGCGGGGGGGAAGATACGCAGTATTTT
j_call: TRBJ2-5; cdr3_length: 13; d_call: TRBD2; v_call: TRBV20-1; clone_size: -; cdr3_aa: CSASGTILETQYF; cdr3_nt: TGCAGTGCTAGTGGGACTATCTTGGAGACCCAGTACTTC
j_call: TRBJ2-3; cdr3_length: 13; d_call: -; v_call: TRBV11-3; clone_size: -; cdr3_aa: CASSTGDTDTQYF; cdr3_nt: TGTGCCAGCAGCACGGGGGACACAGATACGCAGTATTTT
j_call: TRBJ1-1; cdr3_length: 16; d_call: -; v_call: TRBV11-3; clone_size: -; cdr3_aa: CASSSSVGALPSGAFF; cdr3_nt: TGTGCCAGCAGCTCCTCGGTAGGTGCGTTACCCTCCGGGGCTTTCTTT
j_call: TRBJ1-2; cdr3_length: 13; d_call: -; v_call: TRBV7-9; clone_size: once; cdr3_aa: CASRDGTNYGYTF; cdr3_nt: TGTGCCAGCAGGGACGGGACTAACTATGGCTACACCTTC